The present T cell receptor (beta chain) was sequenced within a study of T cell clonotyping in hematopoietic cell transplantation. The study, taken as a whole, reports: After transplant, recipient diversity fell while pathologically expanded clonotypes grew through day 180.

Points on this clone: Its antigen remains unknown.

Sample time point: recipient sample about 28 days before transplant, after cytoreduction. The table came from immunoSEQ multiplex PCR; TCRdb's copy has only in-frame clones and leaves some out. The top ten hold around 1.5% of the sample, which has tens of thousands of clones, 96% seen once. CDR3 length: 14 residues. CDR1 is MGHRA, CDR2 YSYEKL, per germline. V lost 3 bases, J lost 1 base, and 9 bases lay in between. The V and J genes are TRBV4-1 and TRBJ1-1; D not certain. The material was peripheral blood mononuclear cells, obtained before stem cell transplant. The TCR originated in a woman between 45 and 65 years old with acute myeloid leukemia. Some clones in this sample may be carry-over from other donors' samples. CDR3 protein: CASSHLQANTEAFF. The CDR3 coding sequence is TGCGCCAGCAGCCATTTACAAGCGAACACTGAAGCTTTCTTT.